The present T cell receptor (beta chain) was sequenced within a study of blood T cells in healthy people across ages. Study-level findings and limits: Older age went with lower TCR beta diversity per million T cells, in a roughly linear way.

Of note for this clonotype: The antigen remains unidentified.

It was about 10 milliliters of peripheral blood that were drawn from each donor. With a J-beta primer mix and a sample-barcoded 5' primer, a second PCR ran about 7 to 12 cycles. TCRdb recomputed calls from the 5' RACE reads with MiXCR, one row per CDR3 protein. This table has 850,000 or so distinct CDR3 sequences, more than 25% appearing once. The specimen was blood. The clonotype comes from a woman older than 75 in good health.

The CDR3, as DNA: TGTGCCAGCAGAACCGGGACTCTGGAAACAATTACGTTCTTC. As protein: CASRTGTLETITFF. The rearrangement links TRBV2 to TRBJ2-1; D is perhaps TRBD2 (6 bases). Germline CDR1 reads SNHLY; CDR2 reads FYNNEI. There are 14 residues in the CDR3. Trimming stripped 6 bases from V and 15 bases from J, with 24 bases between.